These T cell receptor beta chains were read from a single sample in a study of CD8 T cells in ankylosing spondylitis. TCRdb recomputed calls from the 5' RACE reads with MiXCR, one row per CDR3 protein. The sample holds roughly 470,000 distinct CDR3 sequences; 25% to 30% are singletons and the top ten take 0.89%. Sequencing input: blood, either unsorted or a sorted T cell fraction (not recorded which). All receptors derive from a male donor with ankylosing spondylitis. Each CDR3 is given with its conserved first and last residue. A D gene is named only where the DNA matches it firmly. Size values are once, few and many counts, or a class for expanded clones, and some rows have none.

V gene	J gene	clone size	D gene	CDR3 DNA	CDR3 protein
TRBV20-1	TRBJ1-1	.	.	TGCAGTGCCCCGAAGAGTGCCCTGAACACTGAAGCTTTCTTT	CSAPKSALNTEAFF
TRBV29-1	TRBJ2-1	few	TRBD2	TGCAGCGCCGAGGGGCGGGAGCGGTATGAGCAGTTCTTC	CSAEGRERYEQFF
TRBV30	TRBJ2-3	few	.	TGTGCCTGGAGCCCGGGGGGCACAGATACGCAGTATTTT	CAWSPGGTDTQYF
TRBV6-2/TRBV6-3	TRBJ2-1	.	TRBD2	TGTGCCAGCAGTTACCCTCCCTCAGCGGGAGGTGAGCAGTTCTTC	CASSYPPSAGGEQFF
TRBV29-1	TRBJ2-1	.	.	TGCAGCGTCGCGTCGACTTATAACAATGAGCAGTTCTTC	CSVASTYNNEQFF
TRBV7-2	TRBJ1-2	.	.	TGTGCCAGCAGCGTTACTCCCAGGGGTGGAGGCTACACCTTC	CASSVTPRGGGYTF
TRBV19	TRBJ2-1	.	TRBD2	TGTGCCAGTAGTATAGTAAGGGCTAGCGGGAGGGCCTTGCATGAGCAGTTCTTC	CASSIVRASGRALHEQFF
TRBV3-1	TRBJ2-1	few	TRBD2	TGTGCCAGCAGCCCCCGGCTAGCGGGAGGGCCGAGGTTCTTC	CASSPRLAGGPRFF
TRBV9	TRBJ2-5	.	.	TGTGCCAGCAGCGTAGCAGGTAGCGTGGAGACCCAGTACTTC	CASSVAGSVETQYF
TRBV15	TRBJ2-2	.	.	TGTGCCACCAGCAGAGAACCCCTGGACCCCGGGGAGCTGTTTTTT	CATSREPLDPGELFF
TRBV30	TRBJ1-6	.	.	TGTGCCTCGGACCCCGGGAATTCACCCCTCCACTTT	CASDPGNSPLHF
TRBV7-9	TRBJ1-1	.	TRBD1	TGTGCCAGCAGCTTACCCAAGACAGGGGGGAACACTGAAGCTTTCTTT	CASSLPKTGGNTEAFF